This TCR beta chain was recorded in a study of T-cell reconstitution after alpha-beta-depleted transplantation in children. As it was prepared, the TCRbeta library received unique molecular identifiers. TCRdb reprocessed the PCR reads via MiXCR and lists one record per CDR3 protein. The sample yields about 540,000 distinct CDR3 sequences, 18% seen once. Germline-derived CDR1 and CDR2 are LGHNT and FRNRAP. V was pared by 0 bases and J by 2 bases, with 0 bases of the junction left unmatched. This CDR3 has 16 residues. This clonotype has only a few counts. The TCR comes from a human donor who donated a stem cell graft to a child with acute lymphoblastic leukemia. The chain links TRBV12-5 to TRBJ2-1; 11 positions agree with TRBD1. The sequencing used PBMCs from the stem cell graft donor, collected from the stem cell graft. CDR3 bases: TGTGCTAGTGGTTTGGTGGGACAGGGGGCCTACAATGAGCAGTTCTTC. Residues: CASGLVGQGAYNEQFF.